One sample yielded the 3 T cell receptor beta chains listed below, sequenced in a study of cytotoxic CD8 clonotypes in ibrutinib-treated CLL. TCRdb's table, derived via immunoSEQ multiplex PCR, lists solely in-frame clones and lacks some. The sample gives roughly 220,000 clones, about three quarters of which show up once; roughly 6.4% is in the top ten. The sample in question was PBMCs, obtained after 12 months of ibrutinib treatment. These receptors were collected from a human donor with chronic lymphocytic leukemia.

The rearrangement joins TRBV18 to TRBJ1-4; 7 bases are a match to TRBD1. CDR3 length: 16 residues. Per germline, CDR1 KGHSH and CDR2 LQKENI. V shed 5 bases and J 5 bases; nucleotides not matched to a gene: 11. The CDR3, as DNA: TGTGCCAGCTCATTCAACCAGGGGGGAAAGAATGAAAAACTGTTTTTT. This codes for CASSFNQGGKNEKLFF. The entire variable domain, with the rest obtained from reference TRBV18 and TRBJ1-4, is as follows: NAGVMQNPRHLVRRRGQEARLRCSPMKGHSHVYWYRQLPEEGLKFMVYLQKENIIDESGMPKERFSAEFPKEGPSILRIQQVVRGDSAAYFCASSFNQGGKNEKLFFGSGTQLSVL.

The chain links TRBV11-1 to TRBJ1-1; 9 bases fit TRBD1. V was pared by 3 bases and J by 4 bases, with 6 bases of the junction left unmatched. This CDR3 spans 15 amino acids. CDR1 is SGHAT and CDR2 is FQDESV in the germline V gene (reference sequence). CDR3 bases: TGTGCCAGCAGCTTCTGGACAGGGGCCACCACTGAAGCTTTCTTT. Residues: CASSFWTGATTEAFF.

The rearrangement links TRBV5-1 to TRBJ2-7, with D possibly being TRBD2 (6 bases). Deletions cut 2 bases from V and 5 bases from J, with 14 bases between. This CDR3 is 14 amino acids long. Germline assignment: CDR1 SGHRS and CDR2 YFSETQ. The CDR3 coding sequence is TGCGCCAGCAGCTTCTCAGGAGGGTACGACGAGCAGTACTTC. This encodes CASSFSGGYDEQYF. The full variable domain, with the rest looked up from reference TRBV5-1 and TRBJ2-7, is KAGVTQTPRYLIKTRGQQVTLSCSPISGHRSVSWYQQTPGQGLQFLFEYFSETQRNKGNFPGRFSGRQFSNSRSEMNVSTLELGDSALYLCASSFSGGYDEQYFGPGTRLTVT.